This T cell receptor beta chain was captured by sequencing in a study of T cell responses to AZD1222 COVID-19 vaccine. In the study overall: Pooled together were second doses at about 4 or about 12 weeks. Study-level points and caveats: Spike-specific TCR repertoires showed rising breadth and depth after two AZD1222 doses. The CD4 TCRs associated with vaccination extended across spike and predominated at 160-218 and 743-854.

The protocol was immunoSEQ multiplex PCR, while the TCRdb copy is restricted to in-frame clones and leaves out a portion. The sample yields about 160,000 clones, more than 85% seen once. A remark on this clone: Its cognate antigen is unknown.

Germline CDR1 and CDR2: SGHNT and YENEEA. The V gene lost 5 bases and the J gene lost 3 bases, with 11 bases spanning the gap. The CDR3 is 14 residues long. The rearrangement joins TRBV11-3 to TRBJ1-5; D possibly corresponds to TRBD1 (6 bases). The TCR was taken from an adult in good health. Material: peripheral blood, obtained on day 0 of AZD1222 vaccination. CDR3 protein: CASSTAGDNQPQHF. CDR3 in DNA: TGTGCCAGCAGCACCGCAGGGGACAATCAGCCCCAGCATTTT.